This TCR beta chain appears in the sequencing data of a study of CD8 T cells in ankylosing spondylitis. In this sample, this clonotype turned up a few times. Its specificity is unknown. Study-wide results and limits: Reportedly, matched ankylosing spondylitis synovial fluid was significantly enriched for disease-linked clones.

TCRdb recomputed calls from the 5' RACE reads with MiXCR, one row per CDR3 protein. The sample shows about 160,000 distinct CDR3 sequences, approximately 20% of them seen only once. The CDR3 is 13 residues long. Germline assignment: CDR1 SNHLY and CDR2 FYNNEI. Trimming removed 7 bases at V and 2 bases at J, with 9 bases between. The source material was blood, either unsorted or a sorted T cell fraction (not recorded which). The TCR originated in a male donor with ankylosing spondylitis or in good health (not recorded which). V usage is TRBV2 and J usage is TRBJ2-1; D gene unclear. CDR3 region: CASKPNTYNEQFF. The CDR3 nucleotides read TGTGCCAGCAAACCCAATACCTACAATGAGCAGTTCTTC.